This T cell receptor (beta chain) originates from a study of cytotoxic CD8 clonotypes in ibrutinib-treated CLL. Overall study: The patients, over ten relapsed/refractory and approximately 14 treatment-naive, included 17 who were IGHV unmutated. Response sampling took place at median 12 months of treatment, range 6 to 36.

CDR1 is LNHDA, CDR2 SQIVND, per germline (reference sequence). With 2 bases removed from V and 7 bases from J, the gap between germline ends came to 8 bases. This CDR3 comprises 12 residues. Concerning this clone: Its specificity is unknown.

Produced via immunoSEQ multiplex PCR; TCRdb's table is partial and in-frame only. This sample has fewer than 400,000 clones, with 67% found just once. The study's findings and limits: Higher circulating CD8+ T-cell counts strongly accompanied higher baseline clonality, above age-matched healthy donors. Higher clonality was seen at ibrutinib response and a return toward baseline at progression.

This clonotype was obtained from a human donor with chronic lymphocytic leukemia. The chain combines TRBV19 with TRBJ1-1; D unclear. The input for sequencing was PBMCs, taken after 36 months of ibrutinib treatment. The CDR3 bases are TGTGCCAGTAGTATAACCAGTCTTGAAGCTTTCTTT. Translated: CASSITSLEAFF.